The 28 T cell receptor beta chains presented below share a single source sample, sequenced in a study of control samples from healthy donors and cancer patients. Sequenced by immunoSEQ multiplex PCR; TCRdb stores in-frame clones only, minus some. The data hold 150,000 to 200,000 clones, with around 92% observed a single time. Sequenced sample: blood. All receptors derive from a woman aged 30 to 39 in good health.

The chain couples TRBV18 to TRBJ2-7; possible D gene TRBD2, 6 bases. Trimming shortened V by 2 bases and J by 4 bases, and 12 bases separated the two germline ends. CDR3 length: 14 amino acids. Looked up from germline, CDR1 is KGHSH and CDR2 is LQKENI. CDR3 region: CASSPAGTKYEQYF. The CDR3 region has the DNA TGTGCCAGCTCACCAGCGGGAACTAAATACGAGCAGTACTTC.

This clone was observed once. The chain has TRBV6-5 and TRBJ2-7; the match to TRBD1 covers 10 bases. This CDR3 spans 14 amino acids. Per the germline V gene, CDR1 is MNHEY and CDR2 is SVGAGI. Trimming removed 6 bases from V and 1 base from J; junction bases left unmatched: 3. The CDR3 bases are TGTGCCAGCAGGCGGGGACAGGGGTCCTACGAGCAGTACTTC. It encodes CASRRGQGSYEQYF.

The rearrangement links TRBV6-5 to TRBJ2-5; 10 positions match TRBD1. The germline V gene has CDR1 MNHEY and CDR2 SVGAGI. This CDR3 contains 14 residues. V shed 6 bases, J shed 6 bases, and the junction held 7 bases outside the gene matches. The CDR3 reads CASSPGQGIQTQYF. CDR3 DNA: TGTGCCAGCAGCCCGGGACAGGGGATTCAGACCCAGTACTTC.

This clone was seen once. This chain links TRBV4-1 with TRBJ2-3; tentative D call: TRBD2 (6 bases). The CDR3 loop spans 15 amino acids. V was shortened by 1 base and J by 4 bases, with 12 bases between the two germline ends. CDR1 is MGHRA and CDR2 is YSYEKL in the germline V gene. CDR3 region: CASSQGNWEADTQYF. The CDR3 nucleotides are TGCGCCAGCAGCCAAGGTAACTGGGAGGCAGATACGCAGTATTTT.

The chain recombines TRBV29-1 with TRBJ1-2, with TRBD1 as a possible D gene (6 bases). The V and J ends lost 6 bases and 2 bases respectively, with 13 bases between them. CDR3 length: 13 amino acids. From germline, CDR1 is SQVTM and CDR2 ANQGSEA. CDR3 nucleotides: TGCAGCGTAAACAGGGCAGCCAACTATGGCTACACCTTC. It encodes CSVNRAANYGYTF.

The CDR3 loop reads CASSYRISNYGYTF. CDR3 sequence (DNA): TGTGCCAGCAGTTACAGGATTTCTAACTATGGCTACACCTTC. The V and J genes are TRBV6-5 and TRBJ1-2; D ambiguous. Trimming took off 2 bases at V and 0 bases at J, with 7 bases between the two ends. The CDR3 covers 14 residues. Per germline, CDR1 MNHEY and CDR2 SVGAGI.

The rearrangement uses TRBV28 and TRBJ1-6, with D unclear. From germline, CDR1 is MDHEN and CDR2 SYDVKM. With 5 bases removed from V and 0 bases from J, the gap between germline ends came to 5 bases. There are 14 residues in the CDR3. The chain's CDR3 is CASSPSSYNSPLHF. The CDR3 nucleotides read TGTGCCAGCAGTCCTAGCTCCTATAATTCACCCCTCCACTTT.

DNA of the CDR3: TGTGCCAGCAGTGACGGGACAGTCGGGGAGCTGTTTTTT. It translates to CASSDGTVGELFF. This chain connects TRBV6-4 to TRBJ2-2; TRBD1 matches at 7 bases. Looked up from germline, CDR1 is MRHNA and CDR2 is SNTAGT. J gave up 7 bases and V 2 bases, and 1 base lay outside the gene matches. This CDR3 comprises 13 residues.

The rearrangement uses TRBV2 and TRBJ2-2, with 7 bases lining up with TRBD1. Germline V gene lookup returns CDR1 SNHLY and CDR2 FYNNEI. The junction had 5 bases not matched to a gene; V was cut back by 7 bases and J by 0 bases. CDR3 length equals 15 residues. This CDR3 is CASTGQVSNTGELFF. Written as DNA, the CDR3 is TGTGCCAGCACAGGACAGGTATCGAACACCGGGGAGCTGTTTTTT.

The chain recombines TRBV11-3 with TRBJ2-1; TRBD2 might be the D (5 bases). Per germline, CDR1 SGHNT and CDR2 YENEEA. CDR3 length: 13 residues. Trimming pared 6 bases from V and 5 bases from J, leaving 11 bases between. In DNA form, the CDR3 reads TGTGCCAGCAGTTCCGGAGGTCACAATGAGCAGTTCTTC. Protein: CASSSGGHNEQFF.

This chain's CDR3 is CASSIIRTRGYTF. CDR3 nucleotide sequence: TGTGCCAGTAGTATCATCCGGACACGAGGCTACACCTTC. The V call is TRBV19, the J call TRBJ1-2, with D perhaps TRBD1 (5 bases). Germline CDR1 LNHDA, CDR2 SQIVND (reference sequence). The V end was cut by 3 bases, the J end by 8 bases, with 13 bases between. This CDR3 contains 13 residues.

The chain is built from TRBV4-2 and TRBJ1-2; D gene ambiguous. Trimming stripped 0 bases from V and 6 bases from J, with 11 bases between. CDR1 LGHNA and CDR2 YNFKEQ come from the germline V gene. CDR3 length equals 14 residues. Here the CDR3 DNA reads TGTGCCAGCAGCCAAGATCGGAGTTCGGATGGCTACACCTTC. Its protein is CASSQDRSSDGYTF.

The rearrangement links TRBV4-3 to TRBJ2-1; no firm D call. The length of the CDR3 is 14 residues. From germline, CDR1 is LGHNA and CDR2 YSLEER. V lost 0 bases to trimming and J lost 5 bases, with 8 bases between them. CDR3 residues: CASSQDWGNNEQFF. DNA for the CDR3: TGCGCCAGCAGCCAAGATTGGGGAAACAATGAGCAGTTCTTC.

V usage is TRBV6-6 and J usage is TRBJ2-7; 13 nucleotides match TRBD2. The V gene end was trimmed by 6 bases and the J gene end by 5 bases; junction bases not matched to a gene: 7. Looked up from germline, CDR1 is MNHNY and CDR2 is SVGAGI (reference sequence). CDR3 size: 15 residues. This CDR3 is CASSPRTSGSHEQYF. CDR3 DNA sequence: TGTGCCAGCAGCCCCCGGACTAGCGGGAGCCACGAGCAGTACTTC.

The rearrangement links TRBV6-6 to TRBJ2-1; 11 nucleotides align to TRBD2. Germline V gives CDR1 MNHNY, CDR2 SVGAGI (reference sequence). The CDR3 totals 14 residues. V trimming: 6 bases; J trimming: 2 bases; junction bases outside the gene matches: 0. The CDR3 nucleotides are TGTGCCAGCAGGGGACTAGCGGCCTACAATGAGCAGTTCTTC. The encoded protein is CASRGLAAYNEQFF.

The chain employs TRBV10-1 and TRBJ2-1; 7 positions agree with TRBD1. The germline gives CDR1 WNHNN, CDR2 SYGVQD (reference sequence). CDR3 size: 13 residues. Trimming at V came to 8 bases and at J to 4 bases, leaving 5 bases not matched to a gene. The CDR3 DNA sequence: TGCGCCAGCTTATCGGGACAGTACAATGAGCAGTTCTTC. This codes for CASLSGQYNEQFF.

This clone was seen only once. The chain carries TRBV16 and TRBJ2-1; 7 bases are a match to TRBD1. CDR1 is KGHSY, CDR2 FQNENV, per germline. Losses at the gene ends were 2 bases for V and 4 bases for J; bases not matched to a gene: 2. The length of the CDR3 is 14 residues. The DNA for the CDR3 is TGTGCCAGCAGCCAACAGACAGGGTACAATGAGCAGTTCTTC. Amino acid sequence: CASSQQTGYNEQFF.

The chain recombines TRBV5-1 with TRBJ2-3; 9 nucleotides agree with TRBD1. Germline V gives CDR1 SGHRS, CDR2 YFSETQ. V gave up 4 bases and J gave up 4 bases; unmatched junction bases: 7. The CDR3 is made up of 15 amino acids. CDR3 protein: CASSRDRVIPDTQYF. DNA for the CDR3: TGCGCCAGCAGCCGGGACAGGGTAATCCCAGATACGCAGTATTTT.

Only a few counts were recorded for this clone. J is TRBJ1-6 and V is TRBV15; D remains unclear. Germline CDR1 LNHNV, CDR2 YYDKDF (reference sequence). The V end lost 0 bases, the J end lost 8 bases, and 11 bases lay between the germline ends. This CDR3 comprises 15 residues. The CDR3 sequence: CATSRDRVGDSPLHF. The CDR3 bases are TGTGCCACCAGCAGAGATCGGGTTGGGGATTCACCCCTCCACTTT.

This chain uses TRBV7-2 with TRBJ2-7; a possible D gene is TRBD1 (5 bases). The CDR3 extends over 13 amino acids. V lost 0 bases and J lost 5, with 8 bases in between. Per the germline V gene, CDR1 is SGHTA and CDR2 is FQGNSA. The CDR3 is CASSLARVDEQYF. The DNA for the CDR3 is TGTGCCAGCAGCTTAGCCAGGGTCGACGAGCAGTACTTC.

The CDR3 protein is CATSRGHPNEKLFF. The CDR3, as DNA: TGTGCCACCAGCAGGGGACACCCTAATGAAAAACTGTTTTTT. V usage is TRBV15 and J usage is TRBJ1-4, with D maybe TRBD1 (6 bases). Germline V gene sequence: CDR1 LNHNV, CDR2 YYDKDF (reference sequence). The CDR3 spans 14 residues. V lost 3 bases and J 3 bases, leaving 8 bases between the germline ends.

The genes are TRBV28 and TRBJ2-1; 8 nucleotides line up with TRBD2. Trimming at V came to 6 bases and at J to 8 bases, leaving 6 bases not matched to a gene. The germline V gene has CDR1 MDHEN and CDR2 SYDVKM. The CDR3 is 13 amino acids. CDR3 loop: CASSPGLAYEQFF. DNA of the CDR3: TGTGCCAGCAGCCCCGGACTAGCCTATGAGCAGTTCTTC.

This clone was picked up one time. Being one base from a much bigger clone, this may be a read error. This sequence joins TRBV7-3 and TRBJ1-2; weak D call: TRBD1 (5 bases). Germline CDR1 reads SGHTA; CDR2 reads FQGTGA. The CDR3 covers 13 residues. Trimming shortened V by 5 bases and J by 2 bases, and 9 bases separated the two germline ends. The CDR3 DNA reads as TGTGCCAGCAGCCTGACAGAAAACTATGGCTACACCTTC. As protein: CASSLTENYGYTF. Supplemented by reference TRBV7-3 and TRBJ1-2, the full variable domain reads GAGVSQTPSNKVTEKGKYVELRCDPISGHTALYWYRQSLGQGPEFLIYFQGTGAADDSGLPNDRFFAVRPEGSVSTLKIQRTERGDSAVYLCASSLTENYGYTFGSGTRLTVV.

The V gene is TRBV7-8, the J gene TRBJ1-4; maybe TRBD1 (5 bases). Germline CDR1 is SGHVS and CDR2 is FQNEAQ. V was shortened by 5 bases and J by 0 bases, with 10 bases between the two germline ends. The CDR3 consists of 15 residues. CDR3: CASSPQTATNEKLFF. The CDR3 coding sequence is TGTGCCAGCAGCCCACAGACAGCAACTAATGAAAAACTGTTTTTT.

The V and J genes are TRBV11-3 and TRBJ1-1; unclear D gene. The CDR3 covers 13 residues. With 5 bases removed from V and 1 base from J, the gap between germline ends came to 8 bases. The V gene's germline CDR1 is SGHNT and CDR2 YENEEA. The CDR3 loop reads CASSEDQNTEAFF. The CDR3 bases are TGTGCCAGCAGCGAAGACCAGAACACTGAAGCTTTCTTT.

This clone was recorded only once. The chain has TRBV5-1 and TRBJ1-2, with a weak D call TRBD1 (6 bases). This CDR3 has 12 residues. V dropped 4 bases and J dropped 4 bases, with 8 bases sitting between them. Germline assignment: CDR1 SGHRS and CDR2 YFSETQ. As DNA, the CDR3 is TGCGCCAGCAGCGGGGACACCTATGGCTACACCTTC. As protein: CASSGDTYGYTF.

The J gene is TRBJ2-7, the V gene TRBV5-1, with D uncertain. V lost 0 bases to trimming and J lost 3 bases, with 1 base between them. Germline-derived CDR1 and CDR2 are SGHRS and YFSETQ. The CDR3 sequence is 11 residues long. CDR3: CASSLDYEQYF. CDR3 sequence (DNA): TGCGCCAGCAGCTTGGACTACGAGCAGTACTTC.

The chain links TRBV6-5 to TRBJ1-4; 8 bases are a match to TRBD1. CDR1 MNHEY and CDR2 SVGAGI come from the germline V gene. The ends lost 5 bases at V and 5 bases at J; junction bases unmatched: 4. The CDR3 covers 14 residues. In nucleotides, the CDR3 is TGTGCCAGCAGTAAGGACAGGGTAAATGAAAAACTGTTTTTT. It codes for CASSKDRVNEKLFF.